This is a list of T cell receptor beta chains from one sample in a study of blood T cell repertoires in COVID-19. Assay: immunoSEQ multiplex PCR; the TCRdb copy retains only in-frame clones and omits some. The profile shows 200,000 to 250,000 clones, about 88% of them singletons. Specimen: peripheral blood. Receptors were obtained from a woman between 45 and 60 years old with COVID-19, enrolled during active disease. Each CDR3 is given with its conserved first and last residue. A D gene is named only where the DNA matches it firmly. Clone size is not always given. Where it is, it says once, few, many or a class for expanded clones.

J,V,size,D,DNA,CDR3
TRBJ2-2,TRBV7-9,once,TRBD2,TGTGCCAGCAGCCCCTATCGGGGGGTTAACACCGGGGAGCTGTTTTTT,CASSPYRGVNTGELFF
TRBJ2-5,TRBV24-1,.,.,TGTGCCACCAGTGATCCCTCGACGGAGATAGGGACCCAGTACTTC,CATSDPSTEIGTQYF
TRBJ2-6,TRBV28,many,.,TGTGCCAGCAGTCTCTCTAGCTCCCCTGGGGCCAACGTCCTGACTTTC,CASSLSSSPGANVLTF
TRBJ2-5,TRBV27,once,.,TGTGCCAGCAGTTCAACGACAGGTTGGGAGCCTAGAGGGACCCAGTACTTC,CASSSTTGWEPRGTQYF
TRBJ2-7,TRBV7-2,.,.,TGTGCCAGCAGCCCCCAAAGCCCAATCTACGAGCAGTACTTC,CASSPQSPIYEQYF
TRBJ1-2,TRBV9,.,.,TGTGCCAGCAGCGTAGCCTTCGGGGGTAACTATGGCTACACCTTC,CASSVAFGGNYGYTF
TRBJ1-3,TRBV5-1,.,.,TGCGCCAGCAGCCCGAGCCGGGTCTCAGGAAACACCATATATTTT,CASSPSRVSGNTIYF
TRBJ1-2,TRBV15,.,.,TGTGCCACCAGACAGGGTGTAGTCTATGGCTACACCTTC,CATRQGVVYGYTF
TRBJ1-5,TRBV19,.,.,TGTGCCAGTAGTCCTCGTCTTAGCAATCAGCCCCAGCATTTT,CASSPRLSNQPQHF
TRBJ1-4,TRBV7-8,.,.,TGTGCCAGCAGTCGTAATGAAAAACTGTTTTTT,CASSRNEKLFF
TRBJ1-3,TRBV18,few,.,TGTGCCAGCTCACCGGAGGGCGCTGGAAACACCATATATTTT,CASSPEGAGNTIYF
TRBJ1-6,TRBV30,few,TRBD1,TGTGCCTGGAGTGGACAGGGGTTTCCACCCCTCCACTTT,CAWSGQGFPPLHF
TRBJ2-2,TRBV30,.,TRBD2,TGTGCCTGGGTAGCGGGAGCGAACACCGGGGAGCTGTTTTTT,CAWVAGANTGELFF
TRBJ1-1,TRBV3-1/TRBV3-2,.,.,TGTGCCAGCAGCCGCCGGGGTGGGTTGGCTGAAGCTTTCTTT,CASSRRGGLAEAFF
TRBJ1-3,TRBV2,.,.,TGTGCCAGCAGGGGGACAATGGAGAACACCATATATTTT,CASRGTMENTIYF
TRBJ1-2,TRBV4-3,.,TRBD1,TGCGCCAGCAGCCTCGACAGGGGTTTAGGTGGCTACACCTTC,CASSLDRGLGGYTF
TRBJ1-1,TRBV6-6,.,.,TGTGCCAGCACAGACCTCCAGGGAGGGACTGAAGCTTTCTTT,CASTDLQGGTEAFF
TRBJ2-2,TRBV6-5,.,TRBD1,TGTGCCAGCAGTCGCCCGGGACAGGGGACCGGGGAGCTGTTTTTT,CASSRPGQGTGELFF
TRBJ1-5,TRBV19,.,.,TGTGCCAGTAGTATAGTTGGTTTTTCCGGTCAGCCCCAGCATTTT,CASSIVGFSGQPQHF
TRBJ1-3,TRBV7-6,.,TRBD1,TGTGCCAGCAGCCCCGAATGGACAGGGCTGAGTGGAAACACCATATATTTT,CASSPEWTGLSGNTIYF
TRBJ2-7,TRBV2,.,.,TGTGCCAGCAGTCCCCGGGGCTCGGGAGACTTC,CASSPRGSGDF
TRBJ1-3,TRBV3-1/TRBV3-2,.,.,TGTGCCAGCAGCACTCACGGGGGGCAGTTCGGAAACACCATATATTTT,CASSTHGGQFGNTIYF
TRBJ2-3,TRBV19,.,.,TGTGCCAGTAGTATGAGTGTAAACACAGATACGCAGTATTTT,CASSMSVNTDTQYF
TRBJ2-2,TRBV7-2,.,TRBD1,TGTGCCAGCAGCTGGGGACAGATCCTTGGCGGGGAGCTGTTTTTT,CASSWGQILGGELFF
TRBJ1-3,TRBV6-6,.,.,TGTGCCACGAGGGCGGGGGGAAACACCATATATTTT,CATRAGGNTIYF
TRBJ2-3,TRBV6-1,once,TRBD1,TGTGCCAGCAGTGAATATTATGGCAGGGGGATCGCAGATACGCAGTATTTT,CASSEYYGRGIADTQYF
TRBJ1-1,TRBV28,once,TRBD1,TGTGCCAGCAGTGCCCTTACCAACAGGGGGACCGCGAACACTGAAGCTTTCTTT,CASSALTNRGTANTEAFF
TRBJ1-2,TRBV10-2,once,.,TGCGCCAGCAGTGAGCGCTCGGACTATGGCTACACCTTC,CASSERSDYGYTF
TRBJ1-5,TRBV6-5,.,TRBD1,TGTGCCAGCATAGGAGAGGGGGCGAAGGATCAGCCCCAGCATTTT,CASIGEGAKDQPQHF
TRBJ2-3,TRBV9,.,.,TGTGCCAGCAGCCCCTTCGACGGGTACACAGATACGCAGTATTTT,CASSPFDGYTDTQYF
TRBJ1-2,TRBV14,once,TRBD1,TGTGCCAGCAGCCGTGACAGGGTTTATGGCTACACCTTC,CASSRDRVYGYTF
TRBJ1-3,TRBV7-6,.,TRBD1,TGTGCCAGCAGCCTCTACCCCGGGACAGGGATGAAAACTGGAAACACCATATATTTT,CASSLYPGTGMKTGNTIYF
TRBJ1-1,TRBV5-1,.,.,TGCGCCAGCAGCTCACTCGGGGGGAAGATGGACACTGAAGCTTTCTTT,CASSSLGGKMDTEAFF
TRBJ1-6,TRBV27,.,.,TGTGCCAGCGCAGCACAGGGATCCTATAATTCACCCCTCCACTTT,CASAAQGSYNSPLHF
TRBJ1-6,TRBV18,.,.,TGTGCCAGCTCACCTCTGGACTCTTTTAATTCACCCCTCCACTTT,CASSPLDSFNSPLHF
TRBJ2-2,TRBV6-5,.,TRBD1,TGTGCCAGCAGTTACGGGACAGCCAACACCGGGGAGCTGTTTTTT,CASSYGTANTGELFF
TRBJ1-2,TRBV3-1/TRBV3-2,.,.,TGTGCCAGCAGCCAAGACAGGGGAATGGGCGGCTACACCTTC,CASSQDRGMGGYTF
TRBJ2-5,TRBV5-1,.,TRBD1,TGCGCCAGCGAGGCGTCCGGGACAGGGTTAGAGACCCAGTACTTC,CASEASGTGLETQYF
TRBJ1-1,TRBV10-3,.,.,TGTGCCATCAGCCGACTCCAGACAACAGGAACTGAAGCTTTCTTT,CAISRLQTTGTEAFF
TRBJ1-1,TRBV24-1,.,.,TGTGCCACCAGTGATTATGGGCGAGCTTTCTTT,CATSDYGRAFF
TRBJ2-2,TRBV5-1,.,.,TGCGCCAGCAGCGCGAAACGGAACACCGGGGAGCTGTTTTTT,CASSAKRNTGELFF
TRBJ1-5,TRBV7-9,.,.,TGTGCCAGCAGCTTAGAAGAGTATCAGCCCCAGCATTTT,CASSLEEYQPQHF
TRBJ2-5,TRBV11-2,once,.,TGTGCCAGCAGCTGGGGCACACAAGAGACCCAGTACTTC,CASSWGTQETQYF
TRBJ2-7,TRBV7-2,.,TRBD1,TGTGCCAGCAGCTTATTAAGTGGGACAGGGGCCCACGAGCAGTACTTC,CASSLLSGTGAHEQYF
TRBJ1-1,TRBV12-3/TRBV12-4,.,.,TGTGCCAGCAGTAGGGGGAACACTGAAGCTTTCTTT,CASSRGNTEAFF
TRBJ1-5,TRBV10-3,.,TRBD1,TGTGCCACCAAACAGGGGGCTGGTCAGCCCCAGCATTTT,CATKQGAGQPQHF
TRBJ1-6,TRBV5-1,.,.,TGCGCCAGCAGCATCGACAGGTTTCATAATTCACCCCTCCACTTT,CASSIDRFHNSPLHF
TRBJ1-2,TRBV5-6,.,TRBD1,TGTGCCAGCAGCCGCTGGACAGGGTATAGTAATGGCTACACCTTC,CASSRWTGYSNGYTF
TRBJ2-7,TRBV28,.,.,TGTGCCAGCAGTTTCGGGGGTGCGGCCGAGCAGTACTTC,CASSFGGAAEQYF
TRBJ1-1,TRBV5-4,once,.,TGTGCCAGCAGCTTGGGGCTGAACACTGAAGCTTTCTTT,CASSLGLNTEAFF
TRBJ2-3,TRBV27,.,.,TGTGCCAGCAGACCTACTACGGGATACACAGATACGCAGTATTTT,CASRPTTGYTDTQYF
TRBJ2-2,TRBV7-7,.,.,TGTGCCAGCAGCCTCGATGGGGCGGGGGAGCTGTTTTTT,CASSLDGAGELFF
TRBJ1-6,TRBV2,few,.,TGTGCCAGCAGTGAAGGCAGGTTGGATTCACCCCTCCACTTT,CASSEGRLDSPLHF